These 10 T cell receptor beta chains originate from one sample sequenced in a study of blood T cell repertoires in COVID-19. Some clones are missing from TCRdb's copy, which holds only in-frame ones; the method was immunoSEQ multiplex PCR. This table holds 300,000 to 500,000 clones, nearly 90% found once. Sequenced: PBMCs or T cells enriched from blood (not recorded which). These receptors all come from a woman in her thirties or forties with acute COVID-19.

This clone was seen only once. The V call is TRBV24-1, the J call TRBJ1-5; no reliable D call. The length of the CDR3 is 14 residues. V lost 5 bases to trimming and J lost 6 bases, with 13 bases between them. Germline-derived CDR1 and CDR2 are KGHDR and SFDVKD. CDR3 in DNA: TGTGCCACCAGTGGCAGCGAGGCCTTTCAGCCCCAGCATTTT. As protein: CATSGSEAFQPQHF.

The chain employs TRBV6-1 and TRBJ1-6; D unresolved. With 3 bases removed from V and 10 bases from J, the gap between germline ends came to 10 bases. Germline CDR1 is MNHNS and CDR2 is SASEGT. CDR3 length equals 13 residues. The CDR3 nucleotides are TGTGCCAGCAGTGAGACTGAACAATCACCCCTCCACTTT. It is translated as CASSETEQSPLHF.

This chain links TRBV21-1 with TRBJ1-6. TRBV21-1 is marked as a pseudogene. CDR3 length equals 16 residues. CDR3 in DNA: TGTGCCAGCAGCCCTCGCCGGGACTCCGAAGGATCACCCCTCCACTTT. Residues: CASSPRRDSEGSPLHF.

The CDR3 DNA reads TGTGCCAGCAGAAACCGGGACAGCACCTACGAGCAGTACTTC. Encoded protein: CASRNRDSTYEQYF. The chain employs TRBV6-5 and TRBJ2-7; 7 nucleotides line up with TRBD1. The length of the CDR3 is 14 residues. After removal of 6 bases from V and 2 bases from J, the junction contained 7 bases not matched to a gene. Germline V gene data show CDR1 as MNHEY and CDR2 as SVGAGI.

V gene TRBV15 combines with J gene TRBJ1-4, with unresolved D. The CDR3 has 15 residues. V lost 0 bases, J lost 2 bases, and 7 bases lay in between. Germline-derived CDR1 and CDR2 are LNHNV and YYDKDF (reference sequence). The CDR3, as DNA: TGTGCCACCAGCAGAGATTCTGTTACTAATGAAAAACTGTTTTTT. Residues: CATSRDSVTNEKLFF.

The chain links TRBV2 to TRBJ1-1, with unresolved D. CDR3 size: 13 residues. Germline V CDR1 and CDR2: SNHLY, FYNNEI. Trimming cost V 6 bases and J 1 base, with 9 bases left between them. CDR3 loop: CASSAYRNTEAFF. The CDR3 bases are TGTGCCAGCAGCGCGTACAGGAACACTGAAGCTTTCTTT.

The V and J genes are TRBV6-5 and TRBJ1-2, with 7 positions matching TRBD1. The CDR3 runs 14 residues. V lost 0 bases and J lost 8; bases outside the gene matches: 6. The germline CDR1 and CDR2 sequences are MNHEY and SVGAGI. In DNA, the CDR3 is TGTGCCAGCAGTTACTCGATACAGGGGCACGGCTACACCTTC. It is translated as CASSYSIQGHGYTF.

This chain uses TRBV5-4 with TRBJ1-1; 10 bases agree with TRBD1. The CDR3 is made up of 16 amino acids. Trimming took 5 bases from V and 1 from J; bases not matched to a gene: 8. The germline V gene has CDR1 SGHNT and CDR2 YYREEE (reference sequence). DNA for the CDR3: TGTGCCAGCAGTTCGGGACAGGGGATTACGAACACTGAAGCTTTCTTT. The encoded protein is CASSSGQGITNTEAFF.

In its sample, this clone was seen once. The rearrangement uses TRBV14 and TRBJ2-5, with a possible D match to TRBD1 (5 bases). The germline gives CDR1 SGHDN, CDR2 FVKESK. V was trimmed by 2 bases and J by 9 bases, leaving 7 bases between them. The CDR3 sequence is 11 residues long. The CDR3 reads CASSQKGAQYF. CDR3 sequence (DNA): TGTGCCAGCAGCCAAAAAGGGGCCCAGTACTTC.

The rearrangement links TRBV11-2 to TRBJ1-1, with unresolved D. This CDR3 comprises 15 residues. Germline CDR1 reads SGHAT; CDR2 reads FQNNGV. The germline V and J ends were trimmed by 0 bases and 9 bases, with 17 bases remaining between them. The CDR3 here is CASSLDLAGHGKAFF. CDR3 in DNA: TGTGCCAGCAGCTTAGATCTGGCAGGCCATGGAAAAGCTTTCTTT.